These 17 T cell receptor beta chains came from one sample sequenced in a study of neurological immune-mediated disorders. TCRdb fed the 5' RACE reads into MiXCR, producing one record per CDR3 protein. The table lists about 69,000 distinct CDR3 sequences, about 4% of them singletons. The material sequenced was PBMCs. The receptors here all came from a man younger than 40 with multiple sclerosis.

This clonotype occurred many times. This sequence joins TRBV3-1 and TRBJ2-7; D tentatively fits TRBD1 or TRBD2 (5 bases each). CDR1 is LGHDT, CDR2 YNNKEL, per germline (reference sequence). CDR3 size: 14 residues. V lost 5 bases and J 6 bases, leaving 17 bases between the germline ends. This CDR3 reads CASSGARGLSEQYF. CDR3 in DNA: TGTGCCAGCAGCGGGGCCAGAGGGCTATCCGAGCAGTACTTC.

This clonotype was picked up many times. V is TRBV3-1 and J is TRBJ1-5, with 7 bases aligning to TRBD1. From germline, CDR1 is LGHDT and CDR2 YNNKEL (reference sequence). The CDR3 is 16 residues long. V lost 0 bases and J lost 7; bases outside the gene matches: 9. The CDR3 DNA reads as TGTGCCAGCAGCCAAGATTTACCAGGGGGAGAGCAGCCCCAGCATTTT. The encoded protein is CASSQDLPGGEQPQHF.

This clonotype was recorded many times. J is TRBJ2-2 and V is TRBV20-1; 11 nucleotides align to TRBD1. The CDR3 length is 14 residues. The V gene end was trimmed by 5 bases and the J gene end by 6 bases; junction bases not matched to a gene: 5. Germline CDR1 DFQATT, CDR2 SNEGSKA (reference sequence). This chain's CDR3 is CSAVRDRGSGELFF. Here the CDR3 DNA reads TGCAGTGCTGTCCGGGACAGGGGGTCCGGGGAGCTGTTTTTT.

This clonotype was observed at least ten times. V and J are TRBV3-1 and TRBJ1-5, with a weak D call TRBD1 (5 bases). The CDR3 is made up of 12 amino acids. Trimming pared 4 bases from V and 10 bases from J, leaving 11 bases between. Germline values: CDR1 LGHDT, CDR2 YNNKEL (reference sequence). The CDR3 DNA follows: TGTGCCAGCAGCCTGGGGGGTATCCCCCAGCATTTT. As protein: CASSLGGIPQHF.

This clonotype was counted ten times or more. V usage is TRBV15 and J usage is TRBJ2-1; no reliable D call. Germline V CDR1 and CDR2: LNHNV, YYDKDF (reference sequence). The CDR3 loop spans 13 amino acids. V lost 0 bases and J 8 bases, leaving 8 bases between the germline ends. This chain's CDR3 is CATSRDPSDEQFF. The CDR3 DNA sequence: TGTGCCACCAGCAGAGATCCCAGCGATGAGCAGTTCTTC.

This clonotype has only a few counts. One end of the junction is discordant with germline, which a read error may explain. This chain connects TRBV20-1 to TRBJ1-5, with D maybe TRBD1 (6 bases). The CDR3 runs 15 residues. Germline V lookup: CDR1 DFQATT, CDR2 SNEGSKA (reference sequence). For the CDR3, the DNA is TGCAGTGCTAGAGACGCCACAGGGTTCAATCAGCCCCAGAATTTT. Translated: CSARDATGFNQPQNF.

This clonotype was counted many times. The CDR3 sequence is CASSLAVAGGNEQFF. For the CDR3, the DNA is TGCGCCAGCAGCTTGGCGGTAGCGGGGGGCAATGAGCAGTTCTTC. The V call is TRBV5-1, the J call TRBJ2-1; TRBD2 matches 10 bases. The CDR3 loop spans 15 amino acids. Germline-derived CDR1 and CDR2 are SGHRS and YFSETQ. V shed 0 bases and J 6 bases; nucleotides not matched to a gene: 3.

J is TRBJ2-2 and V is TRBV6-6; TRBD2 aligns across 14 bases. The junction had 4 bases not matched to a gene; V was cut back by 5 bases and J by 8 bases. Germline V gene data show CDR1 as MNHNY and CDR2 as SVGAGI (reference sequence). CDR3 length: 15 amino acids. This chain's CDR3 is CASSRGLAGDGELFF. CDR3 bases: TGTGCCAGCAGTCGGGGACTAGCGGGGGATGGGGAGCTGTTTTTT.

There are many counts of this clonotype. The gene calls are TRBV7-2 and TRBJ1-2; TRBD1 aligns across 10 bases. The J segment lost 4 bases and the V segment lost 0 bases, leaving 5 bases of the junction unmatched. The length of the CDR3 is 16 residues. Per germline, CDR1 SGHTA and CDR2 FQGNSA. In nucleotides, the CDR3 is TGTGCCAGCAGCTTAGCTGAGACAGGGGGCGTCTATGGCTACACCTTC. Encoded protein: CASSLAETGGVYGYTF.

At least ten counts were recorded for this clonotype. The rearrangement links TRBV25-1 to TRBJ1-3; D remains unclear. V was shortened by 4 bases and J by 6 bases, with 13 bases between the two germline ends. Germline V gene sequence: CDR1 MGHDK, CDR2 SYGVNS. The CDR3 runs to 14 residues. In DNA form, the CDR3 reads TGTGCCAGCAGTGCATCCGGGTCGATAAACACCATATATTTT. This encodes CASSASGSINTIYF.

The genes are TRBV4-2 and TRBJ2-7; 7 bases agree with TRBD1. V shed 0 bases and J 6 bases; nucleotides not matched to a gene: 8. Germline assignment: CDR1 LGHNA and CDR2 YNFKEQ. CDR3 length: 15 residues. The CDR3 DNA sequence: TGTGCCAGCAGCCAAGATGTAGGGGGCCTCGGCGAGCAGTACTTC. This codes for CASSQDVGGLGEQYF.

In this sample, this clonotype turned up a few times. The V gene is TRBV4-2, the J gene TRBJ1-4; D gene uncertain. Germline CDR1 reads LGHNA; CDR2 reads YNFKEQ. The CDR3 extends over 14 amino acids. V dropped 0 bases and J dropped 8 bases, with 10 bases sitting between them. CDR3 protein: CASSQDTGGEKLFF. The CDR3 DNA sequence: TGTGCCAGCAGCCAAGATACCGGAGGCGAAAAACTGTTTTTT.

This clonotype was observed many times. The V and J genes are TRBV20-1 and TRBJ1-1; D not resolved. Trimming pared 6 bases from V and 0 bases from J, leaving 14 bases between. The germline CDR1 and CDR2 sequences are DFQATT and SNEGSKA (reference sequence). The CDR3 runs to 14 residues. CDR3: CSASRSGMNTEAFF. The CDR3 DNA follows: TGCAGTGCGTCTCGAAGTGGAATGAACACTGAAGCTTTCTTT.

The sample holds many counts of this clonotype. V and J are TRBV20-1 and TRBJ2-7; 11 bases line up with TRBD1. Germline assignment: CDR1 DFQATT and CDR2 SNEGSKA (reference sequence). The CDR3 totals 13 residues. V gave up 5 bases and J gave up 2 bases; unmatched junction bases: 2. CDR3 sequence (DNA): TGCAGTGCTGAGGGACAGGGGGCCTACGAGCAGTACTTC. Protein sequence: CSAEGQGAYEQYF.

This clonotype was seen ten or more times. This chain joins TRBV5-1 and TRBJ2-2; 9 nucleotides match TRBD1. J gave up 6 bases and V 0 bases, and 12 bases lay outside the gene matches. In germline, CDR1 is SGHRS, CDR2 YFSETQ. CDR3 length: 18 amino acids. The CDR3 bases are TGCGCCAGCAGCTTGGATGACAGGGGGTCGGCCATCCCCGGGGAGCTGTTTTTT. Its protein is CASSLDDRGSAIPGELFF. Full variable domain (outside the CDR3, taken from reference TRBV5-1 and TRBJ2-2): KAGVTQTPRYLIKTRGQQVTLSCSPISGHRSVSWYQQTPGQGLQFLFEYFSETQRNKGNFPGRFSGRQFSNSRSEMNVSTLELGDSALYLCASSLDDRGSAIPGELFFGEGSRLTVL.

In the case of this clonotype: A read error is possible here, since a much larger clone lies one base away. The J gene is TRBJ2-7, the V gene TRBV11-2; D unresolved. The CDR3 is 11 residues long. Between the trimmed V and J ends, which lost 5 bases and 5 bases, there was a span of 7 bases. Germline CDR1 reads SGHAT; CDR2 reads FQNNGV. The CDR3 sequence is CASSQDHEQYF. For the CDR3, the DNA is TGTGCCAGCAGCCAGGACCACGAGCAGTACTTC.

This clonotype was seen ten or more times. The chain has TRBV6-6 and TRBJ2-2; 7 bases map to TRBD1. V shed 6 bases, J shed 1 base, and the junction held 5 bases outside the gene matches. This CDR3 spans 15 amino acids. CDR1 and CDR2 from the germline V gene are MNHNY and SVGAGI (reference sequence). Written as DNA, the CDR3 is TGTGCCAGCAGAGGACAGGCTGGGAACACCGGGGAGCTGTTTTTT. Its translation is CASRGQAGNTGELFF.